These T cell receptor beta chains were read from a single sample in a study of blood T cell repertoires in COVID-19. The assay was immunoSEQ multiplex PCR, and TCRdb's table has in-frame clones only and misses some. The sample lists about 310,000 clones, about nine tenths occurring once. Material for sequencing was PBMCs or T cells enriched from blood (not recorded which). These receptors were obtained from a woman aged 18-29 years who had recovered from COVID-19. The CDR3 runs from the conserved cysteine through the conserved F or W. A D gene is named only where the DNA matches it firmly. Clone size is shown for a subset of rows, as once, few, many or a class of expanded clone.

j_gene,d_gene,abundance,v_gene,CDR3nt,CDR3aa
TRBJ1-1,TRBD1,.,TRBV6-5,TGTGCCAGCAGGTTGACAGGGGAAACTGAAGCTTTCTTT,CASRLTGETEAFF
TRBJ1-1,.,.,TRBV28,TGTGCCAGCAGTTTATGGCAGGGAACTGAAGCTTTCTTT,CASSLWQGTEAFF
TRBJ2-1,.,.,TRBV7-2,TGTGCCAGCAGCTATTGGACAACCACCTACAATGAGCAGTTCTTC,CASSYWTTTYNEQFF
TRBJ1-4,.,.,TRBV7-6,TGTGCCAGCAGCCTACGACAGGCTACCAATGGGGGACTGTTTTTT,CASSLRQATNGGLFF
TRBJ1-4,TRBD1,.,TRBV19,TGTGCCAGTAGTATCCAGGGGGCGCGACATGAAAAACTGTTTTTT,CASSIQGARHEKLFF
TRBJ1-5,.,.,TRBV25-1,TGTGCCAGCAGTGGCGAGGACAGAAGCCTCAATCAGCCCCAGCATTTT,CASSGEDRSLNQPQHF
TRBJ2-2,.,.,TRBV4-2,TGTGCCAGCAGCCAAGGTGGGGGGAGAGACACCGGGGAGCTGTTTTTT,CASSQGGGRDTGELFF
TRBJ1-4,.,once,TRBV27,TGTGCCAGCAGCCCGGGGACTTATGAAAAACTGTTTTTT,CASSPGTYEKLFF
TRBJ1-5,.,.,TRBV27,TGTGCCAGCAGTCCTATTTGGAATCAGCCCCAGCATTTT,CASSPIWNQPQHF
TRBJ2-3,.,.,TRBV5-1,TGCGCCAGCAGCCCCCAGGGGTACGGCACAGATACGCAGTATTTT,CASSPQGYGTDTQYF
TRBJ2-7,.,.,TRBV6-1,TGTGCCAGCAGTGAGCATCCGCGGGTCAACGAGCAGTACTTC,CASSEHPRVNEQYF
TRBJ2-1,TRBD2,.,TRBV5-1,TGCGCCAGCAGCTTCGGACTAGCGGGGAATTCCTACAATGAGCAGTTCTTC,CASSFGLAGNSYNEQFF
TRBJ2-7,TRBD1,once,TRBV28,TGTGCCAGCAGTGGGACAGGGGACGAGCAGTACTTC,CASSGTGDEQYF
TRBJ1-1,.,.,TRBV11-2,TGTGCCAGCAGCTTAGTACGGGACACTGAAGCTTTCTTT,CASSLVRDTEAFF
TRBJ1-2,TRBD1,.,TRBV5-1,TGCGCCAGCAGCGCCCAGACAGGGGTGGCTAACTATGGCTACACCTTC,CASSAQTGVANYGYTF
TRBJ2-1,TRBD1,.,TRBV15,TGTGCCACCAGCGGGTCAGACAGGGTCTCCTACAATGAGCAGTTCTTC,CATSGSDRVSYNEQFF
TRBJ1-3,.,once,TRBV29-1,TGCAGCGTTGGGCCAGTCTCTGGAAACACCATATATTTT,CSVGPVSGNTIYF
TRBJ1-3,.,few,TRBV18,TGTGCCAGCTCACCGTCTGACTCGAACACCATATATTTT,CASSPSDSNTIYF
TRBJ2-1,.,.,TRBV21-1,TGTGCCAGCCCGACCGCGACAGCACCCCGCAATGAGCAGTTCTTC,CASPTATAPRNEQFF
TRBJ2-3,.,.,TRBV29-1,TGCAGCGTTGCCCTCGGGGATACGCAGTATTTT,CSVALGDTQYF
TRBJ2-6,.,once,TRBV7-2,TGTGCCAGCAGCGCGCCCGGGTTCTCTGGGGCCAACGTCCTGACTTTC,CASSAPGFSGANVLTF
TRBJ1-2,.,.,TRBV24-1,TGTGCCACCAGACCGGACACGAGCTATGGCTACACCTTC,CATRPDTSYGYTF
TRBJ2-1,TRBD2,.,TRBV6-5,TGTGCCAGCAGCCCAGCGGGGGTTAAAAATGAGCAGTTCTTC,CASSPAGVKNEQFF
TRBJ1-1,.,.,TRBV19,TGTGCCAGTAGGCTACCGGGGTATGGGAACACTGAAGCTTTCTTT,CASRLPGYGNTEAFF
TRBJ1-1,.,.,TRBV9,TGTGCCAGCAGCGTCACACACAACACTGAAGCTTTCTTT,CASSVTHNTEAFF
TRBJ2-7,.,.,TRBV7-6,TGTGCCAGCAGCTCCCAGGCCTCGTCCGAGCAGTACTTC,CASSSQASSEQYF
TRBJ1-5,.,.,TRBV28,TGTGCCAGCAGTTCGCCTCGGTTCCATCTGCAGCCCCAGCATTTT,CASSSPRFHLQPQHF
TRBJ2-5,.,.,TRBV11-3,TGTGCCAGCAGCCGCAAGGGAGGGGGGCTAGGAGAGACCCAGTACTTC,CASSRKGGGLGETQYF
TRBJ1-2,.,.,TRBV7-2,TGTGCCAGCAGCGATCGGGTGGGTGGCTACACCTTC,CASSDRVGGYTF
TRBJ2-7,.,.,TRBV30,TGTGCCTGGACCCAGGGACTTACCTACGAGCAGTACTTC,CAWTQGLTYEQYF
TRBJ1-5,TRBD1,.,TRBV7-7,TGTGCCAGCAGCCCAGGGACAGCTCAGGGCAATCAGCCCCAGCATTTT,CASSPGTAQGNQPQHF
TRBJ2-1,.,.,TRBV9,TGTGCCAGCAGCGCTACCTCGGGTGAGCAGTTCTTC,CASSATSGEQFF
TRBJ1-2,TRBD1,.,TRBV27,TGTGCCAGCAGCCGGGACAGGGGAATAGATGGCTACACCTTC,CASSRDRGIDGYTF
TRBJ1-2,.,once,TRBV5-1,TGCGCCAGCAGCTTTGGGCCGGGCCGGGGAAACTATGGCTACACCTTC,CASSFGPGRGNYGYTF
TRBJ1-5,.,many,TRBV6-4,TGTGCCAGCAGTGACGGTCAGGGCGGTCAGCCCCAGCATTTT,CASSDGQGGQPQHF
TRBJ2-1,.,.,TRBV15,TGTGCCACCAGTCCGAGGGACTTTCGCAATGAGCAGTTCTTC,CATSPRDFRNEQFF
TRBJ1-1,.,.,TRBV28,TGTGCCAGCAGTCCCCCGCGTAGAAAGAACACTGAAGCTTTCTTT,CASSPPRRKNTEAFF
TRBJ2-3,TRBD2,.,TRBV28,TGTGCCACCTTGACTAGCGGGGGGGCCAGTACGCAGTATTTT,CATLTSGGASTQYF
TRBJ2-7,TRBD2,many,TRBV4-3,TGCGCCAGCAGCCCGGGACTAGCGTCCTACGAGCAGTACTTC,CASSPGLASYEQYF
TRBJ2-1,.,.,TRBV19,TGTGCCAGTATTTCAGGGTCCGAGGATGAGCAGTTCTTC,CASISGSEDEQFF
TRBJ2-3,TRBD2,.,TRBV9,TGTGCCAGCAGCGTCCCGGGACTAGCGGGAGGGGCAGATACGCAGTATTTT,CASSVPGLAGGADTQYF
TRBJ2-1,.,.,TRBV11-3,TGTGCCAGCAGCTTTGGGGGCCCCTCCTACAATGAGCAGTTCTTC,CASSFGGPSYNEQFF
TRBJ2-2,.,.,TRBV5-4,TGTGCCAGCAGCTGGCTACAGGGCACCGGGGAGCTGTTTTTT,CASSWLQGTGELFF
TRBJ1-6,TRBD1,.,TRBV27,TGTGCCAGCAGCGCACAGGGGGCAGGGAATTCACCCCTCCACTTT,CASSAQGAGNSPLHF
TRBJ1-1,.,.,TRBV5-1,TGCGCCAGCAGCGAAGCGAACACTGAAGCTTTCTTT,CASSEANTEAFF